This T cell receptor (beta chain) was sequenced during a study of T cell repertoires in cytomegalovirus infection. Using its own MiXCR run on the reads, TCRdb lists one record per CDR3 protein. The data contain 200,000 to 300,000 distinct CDR3 sequences, 9% to 15% of them singletons. The study's findings and limits: It was HLA-C-restricted CMV-specific TCR beta clonotypes that dominated the response ex vivo.

This clonotype was seen more than once but under ten times. Its specificity is not known. Sequencing was done on a sample of PBMCs. This clonotype was obtained from a human donor in good health (CMV status not recorded). Some clones in this sample may be carry-over from other donors' samples.

CDR3 coding DNA: TGTGCCACCACCGGGACTAGAGATGGAGGTGAGCAGTTCTTC. This encodes CATTGTRDGGEQFF. This chain uses TRBV7-9 with TRBJ2-1; 8 bases agree with TRBD2. V gave up 10 bases and J gave up 9 bases; unmatched junction bases: 14. The CDR3 runs 14 residues. Germline assignment: CDR1 SEHNR and CDR2 FQNEAQ (reference sequence).